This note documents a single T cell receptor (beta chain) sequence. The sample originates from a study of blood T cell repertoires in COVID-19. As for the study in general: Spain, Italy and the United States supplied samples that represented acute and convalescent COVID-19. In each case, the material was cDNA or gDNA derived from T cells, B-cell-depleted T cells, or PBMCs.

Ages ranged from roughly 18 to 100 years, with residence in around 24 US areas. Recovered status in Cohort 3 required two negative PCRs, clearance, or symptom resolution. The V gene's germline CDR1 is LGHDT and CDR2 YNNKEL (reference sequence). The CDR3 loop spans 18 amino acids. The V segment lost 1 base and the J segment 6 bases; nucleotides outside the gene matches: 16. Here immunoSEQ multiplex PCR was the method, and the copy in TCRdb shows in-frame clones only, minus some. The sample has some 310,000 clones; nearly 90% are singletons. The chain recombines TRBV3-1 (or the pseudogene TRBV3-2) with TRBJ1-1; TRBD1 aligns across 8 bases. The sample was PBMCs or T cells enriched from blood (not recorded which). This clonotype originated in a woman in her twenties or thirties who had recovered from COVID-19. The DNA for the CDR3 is TGTGCCAGCAGCCAAGGTTGGGACAGGCGCTACCGGGGGGCTGAAGCTTTCTTT. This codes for CASSQGWDRRYRGAEAFF.